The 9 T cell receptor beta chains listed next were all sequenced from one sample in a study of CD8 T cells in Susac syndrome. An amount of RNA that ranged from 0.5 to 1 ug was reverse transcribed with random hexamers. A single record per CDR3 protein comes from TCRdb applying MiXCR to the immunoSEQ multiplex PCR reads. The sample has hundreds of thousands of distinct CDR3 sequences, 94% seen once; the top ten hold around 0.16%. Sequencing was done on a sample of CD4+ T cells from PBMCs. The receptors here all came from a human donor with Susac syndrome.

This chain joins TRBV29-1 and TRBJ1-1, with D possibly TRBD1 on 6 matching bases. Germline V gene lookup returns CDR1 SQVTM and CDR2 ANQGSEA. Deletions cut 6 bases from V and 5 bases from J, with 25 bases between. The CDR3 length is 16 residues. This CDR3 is CSVATGTPSTGTEAFF. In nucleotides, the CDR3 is TGCAGCGTGGCGACCGGGACACCTTCAACCGGGACTGAAGCTTTCTTT.

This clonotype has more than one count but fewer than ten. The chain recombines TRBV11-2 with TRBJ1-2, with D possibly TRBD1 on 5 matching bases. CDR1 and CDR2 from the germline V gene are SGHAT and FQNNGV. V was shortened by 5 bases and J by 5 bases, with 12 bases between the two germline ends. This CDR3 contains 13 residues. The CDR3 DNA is TGTGCCAGCAGCCCCGGCGCAGGGTATGGCTACACCTTC. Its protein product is CASSPGAGYGYTF.

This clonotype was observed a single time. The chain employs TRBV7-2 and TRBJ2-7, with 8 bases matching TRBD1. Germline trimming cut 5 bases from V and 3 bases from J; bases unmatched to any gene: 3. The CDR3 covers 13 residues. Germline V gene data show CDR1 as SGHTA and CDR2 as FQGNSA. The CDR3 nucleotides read TGTGCCAGCAGCCACGGACAGGGCTACGAGCAGTACTTC. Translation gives CASSHGQGYEQYF.

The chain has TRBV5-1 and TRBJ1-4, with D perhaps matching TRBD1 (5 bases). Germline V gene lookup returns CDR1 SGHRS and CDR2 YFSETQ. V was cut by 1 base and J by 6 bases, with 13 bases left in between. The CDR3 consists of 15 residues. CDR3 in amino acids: CASSLSSAGDEKLFF. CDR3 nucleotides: TGCGCCAGCAGCTTGTCTTCGGCGGGGGATGAAAAACTGTTTTTT. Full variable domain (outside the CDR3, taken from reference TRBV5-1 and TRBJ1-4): KAGVTQTPRYLIKTRGQQVTLSCSPISGHRSVSWYQQTPGQGLQFLFEYFSETQRNKGNFPGRFSGRQFSNSRSEMNVSTLELGDSALYLCASSLSSAGDEKLFFGSGTQLSVL.

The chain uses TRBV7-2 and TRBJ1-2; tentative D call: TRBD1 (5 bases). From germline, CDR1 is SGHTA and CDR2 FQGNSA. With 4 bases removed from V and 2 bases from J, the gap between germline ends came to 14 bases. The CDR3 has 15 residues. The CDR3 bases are TGTGCCAGCAGCTCGGCAGGGTTTTTAAACTATGGCTACACCTTC. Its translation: CASSSAGFLNYGYTF. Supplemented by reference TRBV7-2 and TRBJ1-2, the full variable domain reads GAGVSQSPSNKVTEKGKDVELRCDPISGHTALYWYRQSLGQGLEFLIYFQGNSAPDKSGLPSDRFSAERTGGSVSTLTIQRTQQEDSAVYLCASSSAGFLNYGYTFGSGTRLTVV.

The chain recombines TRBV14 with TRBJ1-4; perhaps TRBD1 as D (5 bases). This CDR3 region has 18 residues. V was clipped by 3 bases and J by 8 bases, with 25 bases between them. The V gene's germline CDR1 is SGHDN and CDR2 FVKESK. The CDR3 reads CASSQDNPDRHREEKLFF. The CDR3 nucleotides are TGTGCCAGCAGCCAGGATAACCCCGACAGACACCGAGAGGAAAAACTGTTTTTT.

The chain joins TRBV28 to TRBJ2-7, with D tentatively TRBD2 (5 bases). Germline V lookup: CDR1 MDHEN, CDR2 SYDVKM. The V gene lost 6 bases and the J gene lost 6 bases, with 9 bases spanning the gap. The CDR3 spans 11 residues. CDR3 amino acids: CASRESGEQYF. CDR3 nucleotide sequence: TGTGCCAGCAGGGAGAGCGGCGAGCAGTACTTC.

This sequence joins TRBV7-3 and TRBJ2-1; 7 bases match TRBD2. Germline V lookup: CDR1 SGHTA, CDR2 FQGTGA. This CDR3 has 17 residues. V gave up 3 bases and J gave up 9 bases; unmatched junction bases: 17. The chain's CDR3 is CASSLTPDYPGGGEQFF. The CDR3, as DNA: TGTGCCAGCAGCTTGACCCCGGACTACCCGGGGGGAGGTGAGCAGTTCTTC.

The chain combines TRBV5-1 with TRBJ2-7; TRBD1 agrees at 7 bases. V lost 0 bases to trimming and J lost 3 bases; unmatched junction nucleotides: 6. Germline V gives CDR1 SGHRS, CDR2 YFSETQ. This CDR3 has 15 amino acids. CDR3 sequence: CASSLAGTESYEQYF. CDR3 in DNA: TGCGCCAGCAGCTTGGCTGGGACAGAAAGCTACGAGCAGTACTTC. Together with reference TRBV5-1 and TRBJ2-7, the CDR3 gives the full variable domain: KAGVTQTPRYLIKTRGQQVTLSCSPISGHRSVSWYQQTPGQGLQFLFEYFSETQRNKGNFPGRFSGRQFSNSRSEMNVSTLELGDSALYLCASSLAGTESYEQYFGPGTRLTVT.